This T cell receptor beta chain stems from a study of shared clonotypes between healthy human individuals. General observations from the study: Shared across a few donors were 4% to 5% of the naive CD4 clonotypes. Clonotypes which were not shared had lower generation probabilities than clonotypes that all four donors shared.

Only CD45RO-negative cells positively selected for CCR7 counted as naive CD8 cells, so terminally differentiated effector memory CD45RA+ cells were excluded. This clone was seen once. Its target is unknown. A roughly 200 ng quantity of DNA, some 30,000 T cell genomes, went into the sorted-subset replicate PCRs. Repertoires were generated with immunoSEQ multiplex PCR, while TCRdb's copy carries only in-frame clones and drops some. The data show about 700,000 clones, with about 90% seen just once and 20% to 25% held by the top ten. The specimen was naive CD8+ T cells sorted from blood. The sequence was collected from a man aged 25-45 years in good health.

CDR3 residues: CASSPSGSSDEQYF. The CDR3 nucleotides read TGTGCCAGCAGCCCCAGCGGGAGTAGCGACGAGCAGTACTTC. This chain connects TRBV7-2 to TRBJ2-7; 8 nucleotides agree with TRBD2. This CDR3 contains 14 residues. The germline V gene encodes CDR1 SGHTA and CDR2 FQGNSA. Trimming at V came to 5 bases and at J to 5 bases, leaving 8 bases not matched to a gene.